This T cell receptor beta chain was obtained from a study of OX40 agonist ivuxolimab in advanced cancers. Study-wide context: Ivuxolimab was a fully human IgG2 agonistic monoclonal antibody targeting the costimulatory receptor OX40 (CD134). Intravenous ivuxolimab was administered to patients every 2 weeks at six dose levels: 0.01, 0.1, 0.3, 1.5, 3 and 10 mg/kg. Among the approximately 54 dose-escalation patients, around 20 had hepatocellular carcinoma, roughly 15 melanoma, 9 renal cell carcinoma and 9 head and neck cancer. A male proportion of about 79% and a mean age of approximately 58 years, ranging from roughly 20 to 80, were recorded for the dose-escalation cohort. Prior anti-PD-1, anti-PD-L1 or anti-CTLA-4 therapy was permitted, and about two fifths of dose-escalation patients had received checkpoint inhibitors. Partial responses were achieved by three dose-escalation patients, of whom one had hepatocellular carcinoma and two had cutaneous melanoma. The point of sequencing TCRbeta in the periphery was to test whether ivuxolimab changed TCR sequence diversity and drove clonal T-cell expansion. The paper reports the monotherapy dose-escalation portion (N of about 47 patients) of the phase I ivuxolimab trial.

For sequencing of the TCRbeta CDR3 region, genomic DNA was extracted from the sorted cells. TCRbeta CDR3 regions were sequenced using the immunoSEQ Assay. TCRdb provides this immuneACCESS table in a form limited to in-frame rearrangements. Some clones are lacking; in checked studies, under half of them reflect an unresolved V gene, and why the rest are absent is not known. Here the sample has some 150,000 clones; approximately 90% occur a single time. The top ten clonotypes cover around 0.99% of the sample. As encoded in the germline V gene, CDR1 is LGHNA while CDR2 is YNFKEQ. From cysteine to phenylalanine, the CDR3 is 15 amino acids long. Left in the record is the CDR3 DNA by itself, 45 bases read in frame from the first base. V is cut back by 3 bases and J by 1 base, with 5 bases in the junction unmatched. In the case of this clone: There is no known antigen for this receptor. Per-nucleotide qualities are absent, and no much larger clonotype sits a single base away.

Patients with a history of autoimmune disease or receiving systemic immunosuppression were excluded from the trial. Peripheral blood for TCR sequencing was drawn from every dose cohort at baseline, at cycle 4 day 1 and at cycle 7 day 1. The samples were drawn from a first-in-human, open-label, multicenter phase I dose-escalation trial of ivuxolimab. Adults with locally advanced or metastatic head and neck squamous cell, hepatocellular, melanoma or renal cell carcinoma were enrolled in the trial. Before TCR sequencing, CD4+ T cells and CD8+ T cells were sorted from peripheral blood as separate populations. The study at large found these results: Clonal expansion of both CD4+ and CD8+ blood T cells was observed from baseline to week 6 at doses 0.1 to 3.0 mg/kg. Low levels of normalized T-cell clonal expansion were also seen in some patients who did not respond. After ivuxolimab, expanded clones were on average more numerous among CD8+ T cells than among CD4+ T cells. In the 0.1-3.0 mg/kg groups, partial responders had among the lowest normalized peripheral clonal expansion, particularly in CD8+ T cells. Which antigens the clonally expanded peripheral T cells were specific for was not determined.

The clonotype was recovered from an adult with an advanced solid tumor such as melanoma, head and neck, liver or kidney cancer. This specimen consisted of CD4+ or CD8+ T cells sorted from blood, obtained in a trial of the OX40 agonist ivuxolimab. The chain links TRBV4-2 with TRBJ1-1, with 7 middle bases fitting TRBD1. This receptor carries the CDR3 CASSQDRFSNTEAFF. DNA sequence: TGTGCCAGCAGCCAGGACAGGTTTTCGAACACTGAAGCTTTCTTT.